The sequence of this T cell receptor (beta chain) was determined in a study of blood T cell repertoires in COVID-19. Overall study context: From the United States, Italy and Spain came samples of acute and convalescent COVID-19.

Assignments of participants to cohorts depended upon their own reported clinical history. The germline gives CDR1 MDHEN, CDR2 SYDVKM. V was pared by 3 bases and J by 0 bases, with 12 bases between. There are 15 residues in the CDR3. The repertoire was sequenced with immunoSEQ multiplex PCR; TCRdb's copy has only in-frame clones and lacks some. The table has hundreds of thousands of clones, more than 70% seen once; the top ten hold around 2%. The sample comprised PBMCs or T cells enriched from blood (not recorded which). This chain uses TRBV28 with TRBJ2-7, with no clear D. The clonotype originates from a woman aged 60-70 years in a cohort exposed to, infected with or recovered from COVID-19 (not recorded which). CDR3 DNA: TGTGCCAGCAGTTTCACCGGGTCTCTCTCCTACGAGCAGTACTTC. Translating gives CASSFTGSLSYEQYF.